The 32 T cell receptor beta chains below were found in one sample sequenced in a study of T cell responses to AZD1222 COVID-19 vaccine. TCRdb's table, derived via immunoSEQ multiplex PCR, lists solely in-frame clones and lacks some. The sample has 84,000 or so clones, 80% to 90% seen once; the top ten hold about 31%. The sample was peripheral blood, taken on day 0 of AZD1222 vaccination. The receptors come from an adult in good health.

The CDR3 region is CASSQGQIETQYF. In DNA form, the CDR3 reads TGTGCCAGCAGTCAGGGACAGATAGAGACCCAGTACTTC. V is TRBV27 and J is TRBJ2-5, with 7 bases that match TRBD1. This CDR3 is 13 amino acids long. J lost 4 bases, V lost 5 bases, and 4 bases had no gene match. The germline V gene has CDR1 MNHEY and CDR2 SMNVEV (reference sequence).

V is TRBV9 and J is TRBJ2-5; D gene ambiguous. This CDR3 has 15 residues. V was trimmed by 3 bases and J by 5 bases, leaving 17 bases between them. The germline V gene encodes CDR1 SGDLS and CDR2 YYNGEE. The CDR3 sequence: CASSADWAEVETQYF. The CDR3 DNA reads TGTGCCAGCAGCGCCGACTGGGCGGAAGTCGAGACCCAGTACTTC.

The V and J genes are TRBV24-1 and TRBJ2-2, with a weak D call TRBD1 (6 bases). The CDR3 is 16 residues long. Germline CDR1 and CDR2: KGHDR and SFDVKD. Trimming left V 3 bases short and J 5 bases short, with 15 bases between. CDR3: CATSDRQGRVTGELFF. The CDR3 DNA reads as TGTGCCACCAGTGATCGGCAGGGGAGAGTAACCGGGGAGCTGTTTTTT.

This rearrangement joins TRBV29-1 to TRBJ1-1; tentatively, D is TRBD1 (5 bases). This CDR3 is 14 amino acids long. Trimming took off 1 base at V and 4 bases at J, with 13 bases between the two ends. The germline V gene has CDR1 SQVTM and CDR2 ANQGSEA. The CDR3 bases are TGCAGCGTTGAAGCGACCCCCGGGACCACTGAAGCTTTCTTT. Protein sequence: CSVEATPGTTEAFF.

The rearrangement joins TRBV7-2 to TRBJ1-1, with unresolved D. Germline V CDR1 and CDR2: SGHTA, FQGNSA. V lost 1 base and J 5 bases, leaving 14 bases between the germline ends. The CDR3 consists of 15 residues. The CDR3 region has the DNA TGTGCCAGCAGCTTAGGGTTGGCCCGCGGTACTGAAGCTTTCTTT. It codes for CASSLGLARGTEAFF.

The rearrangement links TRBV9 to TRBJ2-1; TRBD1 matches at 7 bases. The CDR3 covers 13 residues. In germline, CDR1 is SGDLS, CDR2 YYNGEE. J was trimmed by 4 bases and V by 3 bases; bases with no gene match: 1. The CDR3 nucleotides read TGTGCCAGCAGCGCGACAGGGTACAATGAGCAGTTCTTC. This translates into CASSATGYNEQFF.

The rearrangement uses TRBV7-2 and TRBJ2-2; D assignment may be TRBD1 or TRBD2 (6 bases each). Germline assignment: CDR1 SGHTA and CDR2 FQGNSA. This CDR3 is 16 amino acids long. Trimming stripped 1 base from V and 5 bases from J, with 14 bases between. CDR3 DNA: TGTGCCAGCAGCTTAGGAGGGGGGATAAGTACCGGGGAGCTGTTTTTT. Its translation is CASSLGGGISTGELFF.

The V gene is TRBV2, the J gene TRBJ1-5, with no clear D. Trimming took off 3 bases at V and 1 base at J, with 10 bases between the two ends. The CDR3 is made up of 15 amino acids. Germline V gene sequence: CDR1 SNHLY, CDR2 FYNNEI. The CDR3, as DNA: TGTGCCAGCAGTGAGGTGGTTTTGAGCAATCAGCCCCAGCATTTT. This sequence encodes CASSEVVLSNQPQHF.

This CDR3 is CASSLKGQRAFF. The DNA for the CDR3 is TGTGCCAGCAGTTTAAAAGGGCAAAGGGCTTTCTTT. The chain couples TRBV28 to TRBJ1-1; no definite D call. Germline V gene sequence: CDR1 MDHEN, CDR2 SYDVKM. Between the trimmed V and J ends, which lost 2 bases and 11 bases, there was a span of 12 bases. This CDR3 has 12 amino acids.

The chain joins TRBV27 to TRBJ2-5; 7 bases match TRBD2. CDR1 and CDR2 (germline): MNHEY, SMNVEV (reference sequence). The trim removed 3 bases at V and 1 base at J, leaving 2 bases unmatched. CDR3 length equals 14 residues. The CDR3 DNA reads TGTGCCAGCAGTTTTTCTAGCGGCCAAGAGACCCAGTACTTC. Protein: CASSFSSGQETQYF.

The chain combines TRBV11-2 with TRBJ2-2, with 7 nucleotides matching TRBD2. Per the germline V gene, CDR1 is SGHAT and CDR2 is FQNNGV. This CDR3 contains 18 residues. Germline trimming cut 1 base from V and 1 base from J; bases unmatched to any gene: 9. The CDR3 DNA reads TGTGCCAGCAGCTTAGTTGGATGGGAGGGCCGGAACACCGGGGAGCTGTTTTTT. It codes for CASSLVGWEGRNTGELFF.

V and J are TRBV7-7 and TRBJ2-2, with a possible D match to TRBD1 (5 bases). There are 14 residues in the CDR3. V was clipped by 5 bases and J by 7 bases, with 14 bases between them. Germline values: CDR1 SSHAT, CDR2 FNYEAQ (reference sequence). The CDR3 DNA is TGTGCCAGCAGCAGGGGTAGGGGCCACGGGGAGCTGTTTTTT. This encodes CASSRGRGHGELFF.

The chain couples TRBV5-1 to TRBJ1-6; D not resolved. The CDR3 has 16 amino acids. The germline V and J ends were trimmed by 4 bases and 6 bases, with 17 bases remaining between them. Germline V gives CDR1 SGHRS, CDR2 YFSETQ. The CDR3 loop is CASSPDSRVINSPLHF. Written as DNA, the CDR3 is TGCGCCAGCAGCCCCGACTCCCGGGTAATTAATTCACCCCTCCACTTT.

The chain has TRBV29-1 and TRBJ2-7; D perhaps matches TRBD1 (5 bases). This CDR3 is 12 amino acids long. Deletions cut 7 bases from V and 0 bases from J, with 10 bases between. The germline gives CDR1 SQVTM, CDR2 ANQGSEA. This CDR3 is CSATGNSYEQYF. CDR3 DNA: TGCAGCGCCACAGGTAACTCCTACGAGCAGTACTTC.

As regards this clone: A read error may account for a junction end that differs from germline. Here the CDR3 DNA reads TGTGCCAGCAGCTCAGGTGGTAGGACCGAGGAGCTGTTTTTT. Protein: CASSSGGRTEELFF. The J gene is TRBJ2-2, the V gene TRBV5-5; D unclear. This CDR3 is 14 amino acids long. The germline V gene has CDR1 SGHKS and CDR2 YYEKEE (reference sequence). The full variable domain, completed using reference TRBV5-5 and TRBJ2-2, is DAGVTQSPTHLIKTRGQQVTLRCSPISGHKSVSWYQQVLGQGPQFIFQYYEKEERGRGNFPDRFSARQFPNYSSELNVNALLLGDSALYLCASSSGGRTEELFFGEGSRLTVL.

CDR3 loop: CASSLVGDTEAFF. The CDR3 bases are TGTGCCAGCAGTTTAGTGGGAGACACTGAAGCTTTCTTT. The J gene is TRBJ1-1, the V gene TRBV12-3 or TRBV12-4; no clear D gene. Trimming removed 1 base from V and 3 bases from J, with 6 bases in between. The CDR3 length is 13 residues.

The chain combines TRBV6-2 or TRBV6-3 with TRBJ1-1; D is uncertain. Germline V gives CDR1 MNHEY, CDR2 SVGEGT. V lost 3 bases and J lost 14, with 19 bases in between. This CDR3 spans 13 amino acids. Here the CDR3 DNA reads TGTGCCAGCAGTTATGGCGGAGGTTTCAGGTTGTTCTTT. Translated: CASSYGGGFRLFF.

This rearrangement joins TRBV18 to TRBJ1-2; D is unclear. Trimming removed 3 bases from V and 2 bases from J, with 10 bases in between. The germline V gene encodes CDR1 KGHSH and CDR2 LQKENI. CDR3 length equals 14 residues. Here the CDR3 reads CASSPLDTNYGYTF. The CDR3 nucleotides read TGTGCCAGCTCACCCCTTGACACAAACTATGGCTACACCTTC.

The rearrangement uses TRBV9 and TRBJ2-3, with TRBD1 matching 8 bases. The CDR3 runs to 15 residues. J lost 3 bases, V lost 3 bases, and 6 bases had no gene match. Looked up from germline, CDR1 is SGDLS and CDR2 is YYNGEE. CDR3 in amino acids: CASSATGGQTDTQYF. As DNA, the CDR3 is TGTGCCAGCAGCGCCACAGGGGGACAGACAGATACGCAGTATTTT.

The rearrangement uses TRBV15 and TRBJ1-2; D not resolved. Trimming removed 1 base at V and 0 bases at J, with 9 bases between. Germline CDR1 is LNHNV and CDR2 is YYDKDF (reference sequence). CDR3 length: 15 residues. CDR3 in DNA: TGTGCCACCAGCAGAGGGTACAGTTCTAACTATGGCTACACCTTC. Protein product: CATSRGYSSNYGYTF.

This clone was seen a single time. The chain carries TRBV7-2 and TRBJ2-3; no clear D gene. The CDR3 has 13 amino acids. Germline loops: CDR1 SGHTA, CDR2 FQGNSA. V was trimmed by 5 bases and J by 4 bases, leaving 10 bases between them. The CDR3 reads CASSPPGADTQYF. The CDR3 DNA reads TGTGCCAGCAGCCCCCCGGGCGCAGATACGCAGTATTTT.

The CDR3 here is CASSIRDRGFFTF. The CDR3 nucleotides read TGTGCCAGTAGTATTCGGGACAGGGGCTTCTTCACCTTC. This chain links TRBV19 with TRBJ1-2; 10 bases match TRBD1. The junction had 8 bases not matched to a gene; V was cut back by 3 bases and J by 13 bases. The CDR3 totals 13 residues. CDR1 and CDR2 from the germline V gene are LNHDA and SQIVND (reference sequence).

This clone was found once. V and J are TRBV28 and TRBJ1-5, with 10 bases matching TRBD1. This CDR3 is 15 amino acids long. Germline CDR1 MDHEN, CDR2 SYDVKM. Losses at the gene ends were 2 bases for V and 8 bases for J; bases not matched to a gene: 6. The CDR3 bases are TGTGCCAGCAGTTTAGCTCGACAGGGGGCTAAGCCCCAGCATTTT. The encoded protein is CASSLARQGAKPQHF.

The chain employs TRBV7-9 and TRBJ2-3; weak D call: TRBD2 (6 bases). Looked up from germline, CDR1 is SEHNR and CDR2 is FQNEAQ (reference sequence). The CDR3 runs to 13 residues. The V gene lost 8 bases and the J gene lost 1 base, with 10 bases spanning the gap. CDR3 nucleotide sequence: TGTGCCAGCGTCCCGGGAGGCACAGATACGCAGTATTTT. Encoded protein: CASVPGGTDTQYF.

This CDR3 reads CASSQGVHEQYF. DNA of the CDR3: TGTGCCAGCAGTCAAGGGGTCCACGAGCAGTACTTC. The chain couples TRBV25-1 to TRBJ2-7; tentatively, D is TRBD1 (5 bases). Germline CDR1 is MGHDK and CDR2 is SYGVNS. V was clipped by 5 bases and J by 5 bases, with 10 bases between them. This CDR3 is built from 12 residues.

The CDR3 loop is CAISDSPGTANYGYTF. CDR3 bases: TGTGCCATCAGTGACAGCCCCGGGACGGCTAACTATGGCTACACCTTC. The V gene is TRBV10-3, the J gene TRBJ1-2; D is possibly TRBD1 (5 bases). Germline V gives CDR1 ENHRY, CDR2 SYGVKD. The CDR3 spans 16 residues. V was clipped by 3 bases and J by 0 bases, with 14 bases between them.

CDR3 DNA sequence: TGTGCCAGCAGGACAGGGGCTGGGGCCAACGTCCTGACTTTC. This translates into CASRTGAGANVLTF. The chain links TRBV28 to TRBJ2-6; 8 positions match TRBD1. The germline CDR1 and CDR2 sequences are MDHEN and SYDVKM. The CDR3 is 14 residues long. V lost 6 bases, J lost 2 bases, and 0 bases stayed unmatched.

CDR3 nucleotides: TGCGCCAGCAGCTTGGTGGACCGTTACACTGAAGCTTTCTTT. Its translation: CASSLVDRYTEAFF. V gene TRBV5-1 combines with J gene TRBJ1-1, with D hard to call. Germline CDR1 SGHRS, CDR2 YFSETQ. This CDR3 has 14 residues. V was shortened by 0 bases and J by 3 bases, with 9 bases between the two germline ends.

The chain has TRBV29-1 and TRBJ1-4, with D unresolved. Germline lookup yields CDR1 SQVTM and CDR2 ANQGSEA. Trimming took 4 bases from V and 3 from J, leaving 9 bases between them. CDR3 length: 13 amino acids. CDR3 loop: CSVATDANEKLFF. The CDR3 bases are TGCAGCGTTGCAACCGACGCTAATGAAAAACTGTTTTTT.

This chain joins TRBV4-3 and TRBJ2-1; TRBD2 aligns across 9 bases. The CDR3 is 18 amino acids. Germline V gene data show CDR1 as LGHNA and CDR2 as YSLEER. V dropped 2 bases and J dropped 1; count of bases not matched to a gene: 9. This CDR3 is CASSQNSGLARSYNEQFF. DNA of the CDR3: TGCGCCAGCAGCCAAAATTCCGGACTAGCGAGATCCTACAATGAGCAGTTCTTC.

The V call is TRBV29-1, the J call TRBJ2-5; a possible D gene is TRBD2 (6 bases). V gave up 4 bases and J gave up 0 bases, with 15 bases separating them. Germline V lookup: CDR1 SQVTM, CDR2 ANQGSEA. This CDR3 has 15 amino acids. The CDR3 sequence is CSVGGGKSYQETQYF. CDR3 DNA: TGCAGCGTTGGTGGAGGGAAATCGTACCAAGAGACCCAGTACTTC. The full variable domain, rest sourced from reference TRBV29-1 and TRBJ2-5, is SAVISQKPSRDICQRGTSLTIQCQVDSQVTMMFWYRQQPGQSLTLIATANQGSEATYESGFVIDKFPISRPNLTFSTLTVSNMSPEDSSIYLCSVGGGKSYQETQYFGPGTRLLVL.

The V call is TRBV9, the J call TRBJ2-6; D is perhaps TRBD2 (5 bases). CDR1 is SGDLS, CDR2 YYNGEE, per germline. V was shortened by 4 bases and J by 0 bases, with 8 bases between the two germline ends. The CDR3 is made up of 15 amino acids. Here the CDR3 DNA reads TGTGCCAGCAGCCTGGGGAGCTCTGGGGCCAACGTCCTGACTTTC. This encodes CASSLGSSGANVLTF.